This entry lists 14 T cell receptor beta chains sequenced from one sample in a study of beta chain features in type 1 diabetes. TCRB transcripts that were expressed got sequenced, as all of the isolated RNA had been reverse transcribed. The repertoire was sequenced with immunoSEQ multiplex PCR; TCRdb's copy has only in-frame clones and lacks some. The repertoire holds roughly 450,000 clones, 11% to 15% seen once, with 0.03% to 0.04% in the top ten. Input material: naive CD4+ T cells from blood. Every receptor here comes from a man aged 25 to 40 in good health.

This clone was detected ten times or more. The gene calls are TRBV19 and TRBJ1-4; 7 nucleotides line up with TRBD1. The CDR3 is 16 amino acids. Germline assignment: CDR1 LNHDA and CDR2 SQIVND (reference sequence). V lost 7 bases and J lost 4; bases outside the gene matches: 12. CDR3 loop: CASKPLGQPRNEKLFF. CDR3 sequence (DNA): TGTGCCAGTAAGCCGCTGGGACAGCCTCGTAATGAAAAACTGTTTTTT.

This chain uses TRBV25-1 with TRBJ2-3; TRBD2 matches 8 bases. Germline V gene sequence: CDR1 MGHDK, CDR2 SYGVNS. The ends lost 4 bases at V and 4 bases at J; junction bases unmatched: 7. The CDR3 runs to 15 residues. CDR3 DNA sequence: TGTGCCAGCAGTGGAGTAGCGGGGCTGGCAGATACGCAGTATTTT. Translated, it gives CASSGVAGLADTQYF.

The genes are TRBV9 and TRBJ2-5; D gene ambiguous. The CDR3 runs to 14 residues. Trimming took off 2 bases at V and 2 bases at J, with 10 bases between the two ends. The germline V gene encodes CDR1 SGDLS and CDR2 YYNGEE. As DNA, the CDR3 is TGTGCCAGCAGCGTTTCTGGCGGTCAAGAGACCCAGTACTTC. This translates into CASSVSGGQETQYF.

This chain links TRBV9 with TRBJ2-5; 9 bases match TRBD2. Looked up from germline, CDR1 is SGDLS and CDR2 is YYNGEE. The CDR3 spans 15 residues. V gave up 0 bases and J gave up 5 bases; unmatched junction bases: 5. As DNA, the CDR3 is TGTGCCAGCAGCGTAGCAGGGACTAGCTGGGAGACCCAGTACTTC. Amino acid sequence: CASSVAGTSWETQYF.

Turning to this clone: The junction departs from germline at one end; a sequencing error may be responsible. The J gene is TRBJ2-3, the V gene TRBV11-2; a weak D match, TRBD1 (5 bases). Germline CDR1 is SGHAT and CDR2 is FQNNGV. CDR3 length: 15 amino acids. The CDR3 coding sequence is TGTGCCAGCAGCTTAGATGGGGCCAGCAGAGATACGCAGTATTTT. It translates to CASSLDGASRDTQYF.

The table lists this clone with a few counts. CDR3 in amino acids: CASSPIAGPITDTQYF. The CDR3, as DNA: TGTGCCAGCAGCCCCATAGCGGGACCCATCACAGATACGCAGTATTTT. The genes are TRBV9 and TRBJ2-3; 8 bases line up with TRBD2. The germline V gene encodes CDR1 SGDLS and CDR2 YYNGEE. The V gene end was trimmed by 4 bases and the J gene end by 2 bases; junction bases not matched to a gene: 9. CDR3 length equals 16 residues.

V usage is TRBV13 and J usage is TRBJ2-7, with TRBD2 matching 7 bases. Per germline, CDR1 PRHDT and CDR2 FYEKMQ (reference sequence). The CDR3 contains 15 residues. Trimming removed 5 bases from V and 6 bases from J; junction bases left unmatched: 13. The CDR3, as DNA: TGTGCCAGCAGCCAAAAACTAGCGAGGGATCTCGAGCAGTACTTC. Translating gives CASSQKLARDLEQYF.

This clone was observed a handful of times. This chain joins TRBV9 and TRBJ2-1, with 7 nucleotides matching TRBD1. The trim removed 3 bases at V and 3 bases at J, leaving 9 bases unmatched. The germline V gene encodes CDR1 SGDLS and CDR2 YYNGEE. This CDR3 spans 16 amino acids. The CDR3 loop is CASSARQGPLYNEQFF. The CDR3 DNA follows: TGTGCCAGCAGCGCTCGACAGGGACCGCTCTACAATGAGCAGTTCTTC.

Only a few counts were recorded for this clone. This sample includes further DNA sequences coding for the same CDR3. The chain employs TRBV9 and TRBJ2-3; D gene unclear. The CDR3 consists of 13 residues. Germline V gene data show CDR1 as SGDLS and CDR2 as YYNGEE. V was clipped by 0 bases and J by 3 bases, with 5 bases between them. CDR3 sequence (DNA): TGTGCCAGCAGCGTAGGACGAACAGATACGCAGTATTTT. Amino acid sequence: CASSVGRTDTQYF.

The CDR3 region is CAIRGQGGPYNEQFF. CDR3 in DNA: TGTGCCATCAGAGGACAGGGGGGACCCTACAATGAGCAGTTCTTC. The V call is TRBV10-3, the J call TRBJ2-1, with 10 bases that match TRBD1. The CDR3 has 15 residues. Germline loops: CDR1 ENHRY, CDR2 SYGVKD. V lost 6 bases and J lost 2; bases outside the gene matches: 4.

This clone has more than one count but fewer than ten. The rearrangement uses TRBV29-1 and TRBJ1-5; a possible D gene is TRBD1 (5 bases). Between the trimmed V and J ends, which lost 5 bases and 2 bases, there was a span of 10 bases. The CDR3 loop spans 13 amino acids. Germline V CDR1 and CDR2: SQVTM, ANQGSEA. The CDR3 loop reads CSVRQGGNQPQHF. DNA for the CDR3: TGCAGCGTTCGTCAGGGAGGCAATCAGCCCCAGCATTTT.

The table lists this clone with a few counts. The V and J genes are TRBV6-1 and TRBJ1-1, with 8 nucleotides matching TRBD1. CDR1 is MNHNS, CDR2 SASEGT, per germline. This CDR3 contains 13 residues. Trimming cost V 9 bases and J 2 bases; bases outside gene matches: 5. Here the CDR3 DNA reads TGTGCCAGTAGACAGGGGCCAAACACTGAAGCTTTCTTT. Its protein is CASRQGPNTEAFF.

The sample holds a few counts of this clone. This CDR3 is also generated by other DNA sequences in the sample. The rearrangement joins TRBV30 to TRBJ1-2, with D uncertain. V was trimmed by 1 base and J by 4 bases, leaving 7 bases between them. The CDR3 length is 12 residues. Germline V gives CDR1 GTSNPN, CDR2 SVGIG (reference sequence). CDR3 nucleotides: TGTGCCTGGAGTGACGGTTCCTATGGCTACACCTTC. Translated, it gives CAWSDGSYGYTF.

This clone appeared a few times. The chain links TRBV7-2 to TRBJ2-7; D unresolved. CDR3 size: 15 residues. The germline gives CDR1 SGHTA, CDR2 FQGNSA. Trimming removed 1 base from V and 6 bases from J, with 16 bases in between. DNA of the CDR3: TGTGCCAGCAGCTTAGGGGGAAAACGGGTGATCGAGCAGTACTTC. The encoded protein is CASSLGGKRVIEQYF.